This T cell receptor (beta chain) was retrieved from a study of blood T cell repertoires in COVID-19. Overall study context: In each case, the material was cDNA or gDNA derived from T cells, B-cell-depleted T cells, or PBMCs.

Study processing details: Amplification from reference gene primers served as the basis for estimated nucleated cell counts. The assay was immunoSEQ multiplex PCR, and TCRdb's table has in-frame clones only and misses some. The DNA gave D and trimming, while V, J and clone size come from that table. The sample records about 150,000 clones, 75% to 85% being singletons. V lost 1 base and J lost 4; bases outside the gene matches: 1. The CDR3 runs 14 residues. CDR1 is LNHDA, CDR2 SQIVND, per germline (reference sequence). The clonotype was recovered from an older woman with COVID-19, enrolled during active disease. The chain is built from TRBV19 and TRBJ1-5; 7 bases agree with TRBD1. The sequenced material came from peripheral blood. The CDR3 nucleotides read TGTGCCAGTAGTATAGGACAGGGAAATCAGCCCCAGCATTTT. It encodes CASSIGQGNQPQHF.